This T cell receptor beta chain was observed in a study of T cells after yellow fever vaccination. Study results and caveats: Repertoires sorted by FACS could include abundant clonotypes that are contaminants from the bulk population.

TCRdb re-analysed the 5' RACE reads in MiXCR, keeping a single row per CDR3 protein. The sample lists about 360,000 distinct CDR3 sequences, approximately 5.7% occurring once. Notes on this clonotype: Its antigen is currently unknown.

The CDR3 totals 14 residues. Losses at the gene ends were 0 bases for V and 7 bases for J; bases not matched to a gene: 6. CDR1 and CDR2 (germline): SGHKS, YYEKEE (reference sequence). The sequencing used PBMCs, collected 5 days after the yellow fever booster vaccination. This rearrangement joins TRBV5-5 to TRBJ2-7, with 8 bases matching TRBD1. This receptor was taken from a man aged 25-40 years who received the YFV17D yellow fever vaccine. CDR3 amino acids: CASSLVQGAREQYF. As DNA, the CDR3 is TGTGCCAGCAGCTTGGTTCAGGGGGCACGGGAGCAGTACTTC.